This TCR beta chain was captured by sequencing in a study of Tregs in tolerant kidney transplant recipients. Study-wide points: Tregs expanded with activated donor B cells seemed most donor-specific. Donor-specific Treg expansion exceeded global Treg expansion in tolerant patients, suggesting antigen drive.

The assay was immunoSEQ multiplex PCR, and TCRdb's table has in-frame clones only and misses some. The sample yields about 64,000 clones, 95% to 98% seen once. The CDR3 is 16 residues long. J lost 6 bases, V lost 4 bases, and 11 bases had no gene match. Germline assignment: CDR1 LNHDA and CDR2 SQIVND (reference sequence). For this clone: Antigen specificity is unknown.

The sample was Tregs from blood, taken before the transplant. This TCR was sampled from a human donor who received a combined kidney and bone marrow transplant. The chain employs TRBV19 and TRBJ2-2, with 7 bases matching TRBD1. In nucleotides, the CDR3 is TGTGCCAGTAGTACAACAGGGGCCGTTGTGGCCGGGGAGCTGTTTTTT. Residues: CASSTTGAVVAGELFF.